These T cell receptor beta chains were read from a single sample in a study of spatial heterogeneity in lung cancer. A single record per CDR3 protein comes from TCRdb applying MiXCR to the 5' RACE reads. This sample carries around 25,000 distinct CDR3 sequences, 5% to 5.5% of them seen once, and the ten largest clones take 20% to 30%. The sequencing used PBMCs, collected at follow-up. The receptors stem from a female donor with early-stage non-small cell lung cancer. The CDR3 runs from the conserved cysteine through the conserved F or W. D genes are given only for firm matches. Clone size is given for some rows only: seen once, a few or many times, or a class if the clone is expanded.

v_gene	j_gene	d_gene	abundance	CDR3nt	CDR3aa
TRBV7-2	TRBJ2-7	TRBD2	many	TGTGCCAGCCGAGGGACTAGCGGGAGCGAGCAGTACTTC	CASRGTSGSEQYF
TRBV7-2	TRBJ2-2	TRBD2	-	TGTGCCAGCAGCTTAAATCCAGCGGGAGGCCCCTGGGGGGACACCGGGGAGCTGTTTTTT	CASSLNPAGGPWGDTGELFF
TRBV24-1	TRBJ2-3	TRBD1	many	TGTGCCACCAGTGATCTGACAGGGGCCTCCTCCACAGATACGCAGTATTTT	CATSDLTGASSTDTQYF
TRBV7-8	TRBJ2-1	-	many	TGTGCCAGCAGCTTAGCGCATGTCAGGTTGGTAGCCCACAATGAGCAGTTCTTC	CASSLAHVRLVAHNEQFF
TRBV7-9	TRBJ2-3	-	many	TGTGCCAGCAGCTCCCGACTATCAAGCGGGCTCACAGATACGCAGTATTTT	CASSSRLSSGLTDTQYF
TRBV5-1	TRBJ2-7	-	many	TGCGCCAGCAGCTTGACTAGCGAAGGGGGCAAGCAGTACTTC	CASSLTSEGGKQYF
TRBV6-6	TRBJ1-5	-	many	TGTGCCAGCAGTTACTACATCGGGGATCAGCCCCAGCATTTT	CASSYYIGDQPQHF
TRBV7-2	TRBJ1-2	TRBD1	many	TGTGCCAGCAGCTTAAGTTCCGGGGACAGCGGCTATGGCTACACCTTC	CASSLSSGDSGYGYTF
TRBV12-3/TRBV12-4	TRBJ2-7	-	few	TGTGCCAGCAGTACTGGGGACTTCTACGAGCAGTACTTC	CASSTGDFYEQYF
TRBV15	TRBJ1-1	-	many	TGTGCCACCAGCAGAGACAGCACGGGGACTGAAGCTTTCTTT	CATSRDSTGTEAFF
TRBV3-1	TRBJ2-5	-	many	TGTGCCAGCAGCCAAGATATGGAGACCCAGTACTTC	CASSQDMETQYF
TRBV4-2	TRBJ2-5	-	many	TGTGCCAGCAGCCAAGTGGAATCCCAAGAGACCCAGTACTTC	CASSQVESQETQYF
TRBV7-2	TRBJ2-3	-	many	TGTGCCGGGGGCGGAGGGGGCGCGAGTGATACGCAGTATTTT	CAGGGGGASDTQYF
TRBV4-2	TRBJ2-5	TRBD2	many	TGCGCCAGCAGCCTCCGGACTAGCGGGAGTGGTGAGACCCAGTACTTC	CASSLRTSGSGETQYF
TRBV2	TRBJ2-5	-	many	TGTGCCAGCAGTGATTCGGAGGGTCGGGAGACCCAGTACTTC	CASSDSEGRETQYF
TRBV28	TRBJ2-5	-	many	TGTGCCAGCCGTTTTCAGGGGGAGACCCAGTACTTC	CASRFQGETQYF
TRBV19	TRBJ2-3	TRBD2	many	TGTGCCAGTAGTAAGCCGGGGGGGCTAACAGATACGCAGTATTTT	CASSKPGGLTDTQYF
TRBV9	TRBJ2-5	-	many	TGTGCCAGCAGTGGGGGGTTCCGGGCCCAAGAGACCCAGTACTTC	CASSGGFRAQETQYF
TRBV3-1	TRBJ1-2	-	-	TGTGCCAGCAGCCTACAAAACTATGGCTACACCTTC	CASSLQNYGYTF
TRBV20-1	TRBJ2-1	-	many	TGCAGTGCTAGAGACAGGGCCTACAATGAGCAGTTCTTC	CSARDRAYNEQFF
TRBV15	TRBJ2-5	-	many	TGTGCCACCAGCGGGAGTAGACAGGTTCGAGAGACCCAGTACTTC	CATSGSRQVRETQYF
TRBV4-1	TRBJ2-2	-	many	TGCGCCAGCAGCCAAGGGACAGCTAACACCGGGGAGCTGTTTTTT	CASSQGTANTGELFF
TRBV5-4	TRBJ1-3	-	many	TGTGCCAGCAGCTTCCCGGGAGGCGATTCTGGAAACACCATATATTTT	CASSFPGGDSGNTIYF
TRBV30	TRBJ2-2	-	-	TGTGCCTGGACCCCCGCCCCGGGCACCGGGGAGCTGTTTTTT	CAWTPAPGTGELFF
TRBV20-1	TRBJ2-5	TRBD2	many	TGCAGTGCTATGGCGGCTAGCGGGGCTCAAGAGACCCAGTACTTC	CSAMAASGAQETQYF
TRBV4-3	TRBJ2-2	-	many	TGCGCCAGCAGCCAAGACGGGTCAGGGGCGAACACCGGGGAGCTGTTTTTT	CASSQDGSGANTGELFF
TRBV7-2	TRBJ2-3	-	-	TGTGCCAGCAGCTTAGTGGGGGGTGGCCCTCCAACAGATACGCAGTATTTT	CASSLVGGGPPTDTQYF
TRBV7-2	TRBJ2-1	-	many	TGTGCCAGCAGGAAGCGGGGAGGGGGCTACAATGAGCAGTTCTTC	CASRKRGGGYNEQFF
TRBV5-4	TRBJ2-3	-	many	TGTGCCAGCAGCAAACTAAGCACAGATACGCAGTATTTT	CASSKLSTDTQYF
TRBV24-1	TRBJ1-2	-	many	TGTGCCACCAGTGAAAGTACAGGAGGCTACACCTTC	CATSESTGGYTF
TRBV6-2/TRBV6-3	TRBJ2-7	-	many	TGTGCCAGCAGTTGGTACGAGGGATCCTACGAGCAGTACTTC	CASSWYEGSYEQYF
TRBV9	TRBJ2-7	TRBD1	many	TGTGCCAGCAGCGAAGGGACAGGGTACGAGCAGTACTTC	CASSEGTGYEQYF
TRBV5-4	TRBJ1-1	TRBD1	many	TGTGCCAGCAGCGGGGCGGACAGGGCAGTTGGTGCTTTCTTT	CASSGADRAVGAFF
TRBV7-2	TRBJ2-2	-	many	TGTGCCAGCAGCTTAGGGGTCGGGGAGCTGTTTTTT	CASSLGVGELFF
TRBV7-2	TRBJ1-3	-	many	TGTGCCAGCAGCTTATATGGGGCGGCTGGCTCTGGAAACACCATATATTTT	CASSLYGAAGSGNTIYF
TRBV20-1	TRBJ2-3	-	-	TGCAGTGTTAGAGACTTTAGGAGAGCCACAGATACGCAGTATTTT	CSVRDFRRATDTQYF
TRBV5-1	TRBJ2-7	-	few	TGCGCCAGCAGCTTGGGGCTGGGATCCTACGAGCAGTACTTC	CASSLGLGSYEQYF
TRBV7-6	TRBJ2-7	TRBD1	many	TGTGCCAGCAGCTCGGGACAGCGTTCCTACGAGCAGTACTTC	CASSSGQRSYEQYF
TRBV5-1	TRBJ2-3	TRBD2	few	TGCGCCAGCAGCTTGGTAGCGGGAGGCGGCACAGATACGCAGTATTTT	CASSLVAGGGTDTQYF
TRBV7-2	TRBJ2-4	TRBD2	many	TGTGCCAGCAGCTTACTAGCGGCCTTTAAAAACATTCAGTACTTC	CASSLLAAFKNIQYF
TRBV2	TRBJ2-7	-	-	TGTGCCAGCAGTGAAACCCGGAGCTCCTACGAGCAGTACTTC	CASSETRSSYEQYF
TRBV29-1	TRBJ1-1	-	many	TGCAGCGGGGCGCGTTTTACTGAAGCTTTCTTT	CSGARFTEAFF
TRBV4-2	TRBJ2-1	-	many	TGTGCCAGCAGCCAAGATCGAAATTCCTACAATGAGCAGTTCTTC	CASSQDRNSYNEQFF
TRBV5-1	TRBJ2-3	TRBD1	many	TGCGCCAGCAGCGAACAGGGGGCGGGCACAGATACGCAGTATTTT	CASSEQGAGTDTQYF
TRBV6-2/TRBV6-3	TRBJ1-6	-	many	TGTGCCAGCAGTTATGGACAAGCCACGGGGGTAAGGAATTCACCCCTCCACTTT	CASSYGQATGVRNSPLHF
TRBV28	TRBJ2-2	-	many	TGTGCCAGCAGTTTGGCACTTTCAAACACCGGGGAGCTGTTTTTT	CASSLALSNTGELFF
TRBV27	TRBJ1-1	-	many	TGTGCCAGCAGTTTAGTCAGCGCCAACACTGAAGCTTTCTTT	CASSLVSANTEAFF
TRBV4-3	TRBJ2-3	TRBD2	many	TGCGCCAGCAGCCAAGATGCCCCGGGGCTAGCGGGGGGAAACACAGATACGCAGTATTTT	CASSQDAPGLAGGNTDTQYF
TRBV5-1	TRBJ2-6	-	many	TGCGCCAGCAGCATGATGGCCGGGGCCAACGTCCTGACTTTC	CASSMMAGANVLTF
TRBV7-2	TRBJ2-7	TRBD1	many	TGTGCCAGCAGCTTAGGGACAGGGGATGGCGAGCAGTACTTC	CASSLGTGDGEQYF
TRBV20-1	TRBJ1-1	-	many	TGCAGTGCTAGAGCTGCGGGTAAGGGCACTGAAGCTTTCTTT	CSARAAGKGTEAFF
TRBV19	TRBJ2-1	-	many	TGTGCCAGTAGTATTAGGGGACTGCAAAATGAGCAGTTCTTC	CASSIRGLQNEQFF
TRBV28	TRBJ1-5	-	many	TGTGCCAGCAGTTTAGATTTGAGTAATCAGCCCCAGCATTTT	CASSLDLSNQPQHF
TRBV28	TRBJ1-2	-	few	TGTGCCAGCAAAACACCGGACGGTGCTAACTATGGCTACACCTTC	CASKTPDGANYGYTF
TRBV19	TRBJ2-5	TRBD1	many	TGTGCCAGTAGTGCCCGACAGGGCATCCAAGAGACCCAGTACTTC	CASSARQGIQETQYF